One and the same sample provided the 15 T cell receptor beta chains below, sequenced in a study of Tregs in tolerant kidney transplant recipients. Mixed chimerism was transient after nonmyeloablative marrow transplants from related graft donors. Sequencing used immunoSEQ multiplex PCR; TCRdb keeps in-frame clones, though not all of them. The data contain about 64,000 clones, more than 75% of them seen just once; the ten biggest clones take up 3.8%. The input for sequencing was CD4+ T cells from blood (PBMCs), taken 6 months after the transplant. The receptor set was obtained from a human patient who received a combined kidney and bone marrow transplant. Part of the T cell pool may stem from the graft donor.

The chain joins TRBV5-1 to TRBJ2-2; 7 bases match TRBD1. Germline lookup yields CDR1 SGHRS and CDR2 YFSETQ. This CDR3 has 18 residues. Germline trimming cut 4 bases from V and 2 bases from J; bases unmatched to any gene: 14. CDR3 DNA: TGCGCCAGCAGCGCGACGACCGGGACAGTCCTTAACACCGGGGAGCTGTTTTTT. It translates to CASSATTGTVLNTGELFF.

The genes are TRBV6-5 and TRBJ1-1, with D possibly being TRBD1 (5 bases). The CDR3 spans 12 residues. Germline lookup yields CDR1 MNHEY and CDR2 SVGAGI. Between the trimmed V and J ends, which lost 2 bases and 7 bases, there was a span of 8 bases. CDR3 loop: CASSYPDSEAFF. CDR3 in DNA: TGTGCCAGCAGTTACCCCGACAGTGAAGCTTTCTTT.

The CDR3 region has the DNA TGTGCCAGCAGAGCGACAGGGTACCCCTATGGCTACACCTTC. Residues: CASRATGYPYGYTF. This rearrangement joins TRBV6-1 to TRBJ1-2, with 7 bases matching TRBD1. V lost 6 bases and J lost 4; bases outside the gene matches: 8. The CDR3 has 14 residues. Germline CDR1 reads MNHNS; CDR2 reads SASEGT.

V gene TRBV7-3 combines with J gene TRBJ2-7; the D is unclear. This CDR3 region has 14 residues. Trimming took 5 bases from V and 5 from J, leaving 16 bases between them. CDR1 SGHTA and CDR2 FQGTGA come from the germline V gene. CDR3 in amino acids: CASSPYSESDEQYF. The DNA for the CDR3 is TGTGCCAGCAGCCCTTACTCTGAAAGCGACGAGCAGTACTTC.

CDR3 region: CASALRGDTQYF. The CDR3 coding sequence is TGTGCCAGCGCCCTTAGAGGAGATACGCAGTATTTT. V usage is TRBV11-3 and J usage is TRBJ2-3; D unclear. V lost 8 bases and J lost 5, with 11 bases in between. Germline assignment: CDR1 SGHNT and CDR2 YENEEA. The CDR3 runs to 12 residues. The variable domain in full, completed from reference TRBV11-3 and TRBJ2-3, reads EAGVVQSPRYKIIEKKQPVAFWCNPISGHNTLYWYLQNLGQGPELLIRYENEEAVDDSQLPKDRFSAERLKGVDSTLKIQPAELGDSAVYLCASALRGDTQYFGPGTRLTVL.

The chain joins TRBV30 to TRBJ1-5, with a weak D call TRBD1 (5 bases). The V gene's germline CDR1 is GTSNPN and CDR2 SVGIG (reference sequence). The CDR3 extends over 14 amino acids. V lost 0 bases and J lost 7, with 13 bases in between. CDR3 amino acids: CAWSVNSRGQPQHF. The CDR3 DNA sequence: TGTGCCTGGAGTGTAAACTCGCGGGGGCAGCCCCAGCATTTT.

The J gene is TRBJ2-3, the V gene TRBV7-3; weak D call: TRBD2 (5 bases). With 5 bases removed from V and 3 bases from J, the gap between germline ends came to 12 bases. Germline V lookup: CDR1 SGHTA, CDR2 FQGTGA. The CDR3 has 14 residues. In nucleotides, the CDR3 is TGTGCCAGCAGCCCTCGGGGTGAGACAGATACGCAGTATTTT. Its protein product is CASSPRGETDTQYF.

The rearrangement links TRBV5-1 to TRBJ2-1; TRBD2 agrees at 8 bases. With 4 bases clipped from V and 0 bases from J, the junction kept 3 bases outside the gene matches. This CDR3 is built from 15 residues. Germline lookup yields CDR1 SGHRS and CDR2 YFSETQ. The CDR3 protein is CASSHGRASYNEQFF. The CDR3 DNA follows: TGCGCCAGCAGCCACGGGAGGGCCTCCTACAATGAGCAGTTCTTC.

The chain joins TRBV4-3 to TRBJ2-7, with 12 bases fitting TRBD1. The germline CDR1 and CDR2 sequences are LGHNA and YSLEER. V was pared by 1 base and J by 6 bases, with 7 bases of the junction left unmatched. The CDR3 has 16 residues. The CDR3 here is CASSQGSGTGGFEQYF. For the CDR3, the DNA is TGCGCCAGCAGCCAAGGCTCCGGGACAGGGGGCTTCGAGCAGTACTTC.

This sequence joins TRBV7-9 and TRBJ2-2; D perhaps matches TRBD2 (5 bases). Germline V gene sequence: CDR1 SEHNR, CDR2 FQNEAQ (reference sequence). Trimming left V 1 base short and J 4 bases short, with 10 bases between. This CDR3 has 15 amino acids. The CDR3 protein is CASSLGGPGTGELFF. The DNA for the CDR3 is TGTGCCAGCAGCTTAGGCGGGCCGGGCACCGGGGAGCTGTTTTTT.

V is TRBV7-6 and J is TRBJ2-2; D might be TRBD1 (6 bases). CDR3 length equals 15 residues. The V gene lost 2 bases and the J gene lost 3 bases, with 10 bases spanning the gap. Looked up from germline, CDR1 is SGHVS and CDR2 is FNYEAQ. The CDR3 protein is CASSLSQGHTGELFF. The CDR3 bases are TGTGCCAGCAGCTTATCGCAGGGGCACACCGGGGAGCTGTTTTTT.

The rearrangement joins TRBV10-3 to TRBJ2-3; D is perhaps TRBD1 (6 bases). This CDR3 comprises 13 residues. V was clipped by 7 bases and J by 3 bases, with 11 bases between them. The germline V gene encodes CDR1 ENHRY and CDR2 SYGVKD. The CDR3 loop reads CAITTGSTDTQYF. The CDR3 DNA reads as TGTGCCATCACTACAGGGAGTACAGATACGCAGTATTTT.

The V call is TRBV7-2, the J call TRBJ2-7; D possibly corresponds to TRBD1 (5 bases). Germline assignment: CDR1 SGHTA and CDR2 FQGNSA. The CDR3 runs to 13 residues. Trimming stripped 1 base from V and 4 bases from J, with 8 bases between. CDR3 DNA sequence: TGTGCCAGCAGCTTAGGACAGCCGTACGAGCAGTACTTC. This encodes CASSLGQPYEQYF.

The gene calls are TRBV7-2 and TRBJ2-2; 10 bases are shared with TRBD2. The CDR3 has 15 residues. V gave up 1 base and J gave up 5 bases; unmatched junction bases: 1. Per the germline V gene, CDR1 is SGHTA and CDR2 is FQGNSA. The CDR3: CASSLERGGTGELFF. The CDR3 nucleotides are TGTGCCAGCAGCTTAGAGCGGGGGGGGACCGGGGAGCTGTTTTTT.

This clone was observed a single time. For the CDR3, the DNA is TGCGCCAGCAGCCCCGTAGCGGGAGTCGAAGATACGCAGTATTTT. Translating it yields CASSPVAGVEDTQYF. This rearrangement joins TRBV4-3 to TRBJ2-3; 9 bases line up with TRBD2. Germline CDR1 reads LGHNA; CDR2 reads YSLEER. This CDR3 region has 15 residues. Losses at the gene ends were 4 bases for V and 5 bases for J; bases not matched to a gene: 7.